Sequencing of this T cell receptor beta chain was carried out in a study of early T cells in non-severe SARS-CoV-2 infection. Turning to the study itself: With bulk RNA from unsorted whole blood as input, sequencing yielded unpaired chains.

This clonotype was seen repeatedly, ten times or more. V was pared by 0 bases and J by 2 bases, with 2 bases of the junction left unmatched. Germline V gene sequence: CDR1 SGHNT, CDR2 YYREEE (reference sequence). The CDR3 sequence is 14 residues long. TCRdb re-analysed the 5' RACE reads in MiXCR, keeping a single row per CDR3 protein. The sample comprises around 40,000 distinct CDR3 sequences, approximately 10% of which are singletons, and just over 20% rests with the top ten. The receptor comes from an adult who was a healthcare worker with PCR-confirmed SARS-CoV-2 infection or an uninfected control (not recorded which). The V gene is TRBV5-4, the J gene TRBJ2-7; 7 bases line up with TRBD1. Material: whole blood. This chain's CDR3 is CASSLDRGTYEQYF. Here the CDR3 DNA reads TGTGCCAGCAGCTTGGACAGGGGCACCTACGAGCAGTACTTC.